The 9 T cell receptor beta chains given below trace back to one sample, sequenced in a study of patients and donors after allogeneic stem cell transplantation (dated by TCRdb to the early 2020s). The library was built by means of RT-PCR. Instrument on record: NextSeq 550. Using fastp at Q25 and MiXCR, TCRdb reprocessed the public reads and kept productive beta chains. All rows with the same CDR3 protein become a single entry with the most common DNA and genes. The sample contains over 200,000 distinct CDR3 sequences, around two fifths of them found a single time. Together, the top ten hold 11% of the sample. The specimen was blood, either unsorted or a sorted T cell fraction (not recorded which). The source is a human donor who was either an allogeneic HSCT recipient or a stem cell or donor lymphocyte infusion donor (not recorded which). It is not recorded whose cells these are; they may come from a transplant donor.

This sequence joins TRBV20-1 and TRBJ2-7; 8 bases fit TRBD1. Trimming took 6 bases from V and 4 from J; bases not matched to a gene: 11. Germline CDR1 is DFQATT and CDR2 is SNEGSKA (reference sequence). There are 14 residues in the CDR3. The CDR3 reads CSAPLEQGGYEQYF. The CDR3 coding sequence is TGCAGTGCCCCCTTGGAACAGGGGGGATACGAGCAGTACTTC.

V and J are TRBV28 and TRBJ2-5; unclear D gene. The CDR3 extends over 15 amino acids. CDR1 and CDR2 (germline): MDHEN, SYDVKM. V was pared by 5 bases and J by 5 bases, with 18 bases between. The CDR3 coding sequence is TGTGCCAGCAGTCTCGCGAGCCCCACCGGGGAGACCCAGTACTTC. This encodes CASSLASPTGETQYF.

The chain employs TRBV12-3 or TRBV12-4 and TRBJ2-5; no clear D. This CDR3 spans 14 amino acids. V was trimmed by 2 bases and J by 5 bases, leaving 12 bases between them. CDR3 in amino acids: CASSLFRRVETQYF. Here the CDR3 DNA reads TGTGCCAGCAGTTTATTCAGGCGTGTGGAGACCCAGTACTTC.

The chain has TRBV20-1 and TRBJ1-6; tentative D call: TRBD1 (5 bases). The CDR3 sequence is 13 residues long. CDR1 is DFQATT, CDR2 SNEGSKA, per germline (reference sequence). V lost 0 bases and J 9 bases, leaving 9 bases between the germline ends. DNA for the CDR3: TGCAGTGCTAGAGACAGGGATGGTTCACCCCTCCACTTT. This encodes CSARDRDGSPLHF.

V is TRBV4-1 and J is TRBJ2-3; 7 bases line up with TRBD2. Germline V lookup: CDR1 MGHRA, CDR2 YSYEKL. The CDR3 contains 16 residues. The ends lost 3 bases at V and 8 bases at J; junction bases unmatched: 14. CDR3 sequence (DNA): TGCGCCAGCAGCCAGGGAAGCGGGGCTGGATCTCTTACGCAGTATTTT. Amino acid sequence: CASSQGSGAGSLTQYF.

The gene calls are TRBV5-1 and TRBJ1-1; TRBD1 matches at 8 bases. The trim removed 1 base at V and 7 bases at J, leaving 9 bases unmatched. Germline V gene sequence: CDR1 SGHRS, CDR2 YFSETQ. This CDR3 has 15 amino acids. CDR3 region: CASSLLGGQGGEAFF. CDR3 nucleotides: TGCGCCAGCAGCTTGTTGGGCGGACAGGGAGGTGAAGCTTTCTTT.

The chain carries TRBV3-1 and TRBJ1-1; 8 bases are shared with TRBD1. The CDR3 is 15 residues long. J lost 5 bases, V lost 3 bases, and 8 bases had no gene match. Germline values: CDR1 LGHDT, CDR2 YNNKEL (reference sequence). The chain's CDR3 is CASSHRDRGGTEAFF. CDR3 coding DNA: TGTGCCAGCAGCCATCGTGACAGGGGAGGGACTGAAGCTTTCTTT.

This clonotype occurred a few times. The chain recombines TRBV20-1 with TRBJ2-2; D gene ambiguous. The length of the CDR3 is 14 residues. Trimming pared 3 bases from V and 0 bases from J, leaving 8 bases between. Germline V lookup: CDR1 DFQATT, CDR2 SNEGSKA (reference sequence). The CDR3 DNA sequence: TGCAGTGCTAGTTTCTCTACGAACACCGGGGAGCTGTTTTTT. Translating gives CSASFSTNTGELFF.

V is TRBV20-1 and J is TRBJ1-2, with D tentatively TRBD1 (5 bases). The CDR3 is made up of 15 amino acids. CDR1 is DFQATT and CDR2 is SNEGSKA in the germline V gene (reference sequence). Trimming took 4 bases from V and 2 from J, leaving 17 bases between them. The chain's CDR3 is CSANPTAGHNYGYTF. The CDR3 DNA reads TGCAGTGCTAACCCCACGGCAGGGCACAACTATGGCTACACCTTC.